Reported below is one T cell receptor beta chain. This clonotype was seen ten or more times. There is no known antigen for this receptor. Base qualities were left out, and no much larger clone turns up one base away. The library was made by 5' RACE. This sample was sequenced with an Illumina HiSeq 2000. Template switching added a universal primer binding site, and the final cDNA carried a unique molecular identifier that allowed TCR cDNA molecules to be counted accurately. Specific primers in the conserved constant-segment region were used to synthesize first-strand cDNA for the TCR alpha and beta chains. To control for contamination, every cDNA library was double barcoded, receiving both a SMART-Mk sample barcode and Illumina barcodes. TruSeq adapter sequences along with Illumina sample barcodes were introduced in two successive PCR steps. TCR alpha and beta cDNA libraries were sequenced on the Illumina HiSeq platform with custom primers. In the authors' own workflow: Unique molecular identifiers were extracted from raw reads with MiGEC, and CDR3 positions were determined with MiXCR. For each individual, recombination models were inferred using an EM algorithm with the repgenHMM and IGoR tools. Shared clonotypes were analyzed with the tcR package in R, and sharing was normalized by the product of cloneset sizes. To study raw recombination without the effects of thymic and clonal selection, out-of-frame nonproductive sequences were analyzed. TCRdb reanalyzed the raw reads on its own, using fastp at Q25 for trimming and MiXCR for clone calling, and kept in-frame beta chains. Identical CDR3 protein sequences are pooled into one entry, listed with their most common genes and DNA. TCRdb, not the original authors, processed these V and J calls. The sample table records roughly 1,500,000 distinct CDR3 sequences; roughly 35% of these occur just once. The leading ten clones occupy about 0.25% of the sample.

Only healthy Caucasian donors were included. This entry comes from a study of identical twins (dated by TCRdb to about 2016). Regarding the complete study: The study deep-sequenced TCR alpha and beta repertoires from monozygotic twins, unrelated adults of various ages and cord blood to test whether fetal clonotypes persist. To rule out contamination, the twin experiments were replicated at different times with different library preparation protocols.

Study-wide conclusions, independent of this receptor: Out-of-frame TCR alpha sharing in monozygotic twins was systematically underestimated by recombination models, whereas sharing between unrelated individuals was in agreement with the recombination models. Invariant T cells such as MAIT and iNKT could partly confound zero-insertion analyses, though diverse VJ usage argued against this for most clonotypes. Out-of-frame TCR alpha sequences shared between twins showed an excess of low generation-probability sequences compared with coincidental sharing between unrelated individuals. In beta out-of-frame sequences, excess twin sharing was weaker, because having fewer shared sequences lowered the signal-to-noise ratio. Fewer insertions were carried by abundant cord blood beta clonotypes, a similar but weaker trend appeared in young adult naive repertoires, and no such trend appeared in memory repertoires. Because the same donors could not be followed over many years, the conclusions depended on cross-sectional statistical analysis.

Sequenced: cord blood. The receptor comes from a newborn girl in good health.

The CDR3 sequence is CSALTANYGYTF. The nucleotide sequence reads as follows: TGCAGTGCCCTGACCGCTAACTATGGCTACACCTTC. The receptor chain draws on TRBV20-1 and TRBJ1-2; no D segment can be confidently identified. At the junction V is shortened by 6 bases and J by 0 bases, with 8 bases in between. The CDR3 measures 12 amino acids from cysteine to phenylalanine. Only the CDR3 DNA is retained, 36 bases long and in frame from the first base. In the germline V gene (reference sequence), CDR1 corresponds to DFQATT and CDR2 to SNEGSKA.